The 6 T cell receptor beta chains presented below share a single source sample, sequenced in a study of immune reconstitution after stem cell transplant in scleroderma. A single record per CDR3 protein comes from TCRdb applying MiXCR to the RT-PCR reads. The sample gives roughly 2,000 distinct CDR3 sequences, approximately 3.6% of which show up once; roughly 15% is in the top ten. This material was collected before or after autologous hematopoietic stem cell transplantation (not recorded which). The receptors were sampled from a male donor with systemic sclerosis.

In its sample, this clonotype ranks as medium-sized. The gene calls are TRBV19 and TRBJ1-1; 7 bases align to TRBD1. V dropped 4 bases and J dropped 7; count of bases not matched to a gene: 6. The CDR3 spans 13 residues. Germline V CDR1 and CDR2: LNHDA, SQIVND (reference sequence). The CDR3 nucleotides read TGTGCCAGTAGTAATACCAGGGGGGGTGAAGCTTTCTTT. Translation: CASSNTRGGEAFF.

Remarks on this clonotype: A much larger clone differs by one base, so this may be a read error. J is TRBJ2-1 and V is TRBV29-1; 10 positions match TRBD2. V trimming: 7 bases; J trimming: 5 bases; junction bases outside the gene matches: 8. The CDR3 sequence is 14 residues long. Looked up from germline, CDR1 is SQVTM and CDR2 is ANQGSEA. The CDR3 loop reads CSADRTSGDNEQFF. The CDR3, as DNA: TGCAGCGCAGATCGGACTAGCGGAGACAATGAGCAGTTCTTC.

Sample share makes this clonotype medium-sized. The V gene is TRBV10-2, the J gene TRBJ2-3; 7 bases agree with TRBD2. CDR1 and CDR2 from the germline V gene are WSHSY and SAAADI. V lost 6 bases and J lost 4; bases outside the gene matches: 22. The CDR3 is 19 amino acids. CDR3 bases: TGCGCCAGCAGCACTAATGCGCCCGGGACTACATGGGGCCCAGATACGCAGTATTTT. This sequence encodes CASSTNAPGTTWGPDTQYF.

This clonotype ranks as medium-sized. The DNA for the CDR3 is TGCAGCGTTCGGCGGACAGATACGCAGTATTTT. Translated, it gives CSVRRTDTQYF. This chain uses TRBV29-1 with TRBJ2-3, with unresolved D. The germline gives CDR1 SQVTM, CDR2 ANQGSEA. The CDR3 is 11 residues long. V was pared by 5 bases and J by 3 bases, with 6 bases between.

Relative to its sample, this clonotype is medium-sized. CDR3 coding DNA: TGTGCCAGCAGCTCCGACACCGGGGAGCTGTTTTTT. It encodes CASSSDTGELFF. The J gene is TRBJ2-2, the V gene TRBV7-2; D unresolved. V was pared by 4 bases and J by 3 bases, with 3 bases between. This CDR3 is 12 amino acids long. Per germline, CDR1 SGHTA and CDR2 FQGNSA. The entire variable domain, with the rest obtained from reference TRBV7-2 and TRBJ2-2, is as follows: GAGVSQSPSNKVTEKGKDVELRCDPISGHTALYWYRQSLGQGLEFLIYFQGNSAPDKSGLPSDRFSAERTGGSVSTLTIQRTQQEDSAVYLCASSSDTGELFFGEGSRLTVL.

This clonotype was found many times. The gene calls are TRBV5-8 and TRBJ2-7; 9 bases agree with TRBD1. V shed 0 bases, J shed 5 bases, and the junction held 3 bases outside the gene matches. Germline V lookup: CDR1 SGHTS, CDR2 YDEGEE. The CDR3 contains 14 residues. The CDR3 bases are TGTGCCAGCAGCTTGGGGGACAGGGTCCACGAGCAGTACTTC. Amino acids: CASSLGDRVHEQYF.